This T cell receptor (beta chain) comes out of a study of metastatic and nonmetastatic thyroid tumors. Judged by abundance, this clone is medium-sized. Deletions cut 0 bases from V and 1 base from J, with 0 bases between. Germline V CDR1 and CDR2: KGHSH, LQKENI. The CDR3 has 13 residues. Patients had received no treatment of any kind before thyroid surgery. TCRdb ran MiXCR on the PCR reads. The table lists tens of thousands of clones, 20% to 30% of them singletons, with roughly 12% in the top ten. The rearrangement links TRBV18 to TRBJ2-2; no firm D call. Sequenced sample: tumor tissue. This TCR derives from a male donor with papillary thyroid cancer or a benign thyroid nodule (not recorded which). Some clones in this sample may be carry-over from other donors' samples. CDR3 coding DNA: TGTGCCAGCTCACCACCGAACACCGGGGAGCTGTTTTTT. Translated: CASSPPNTGELFF.